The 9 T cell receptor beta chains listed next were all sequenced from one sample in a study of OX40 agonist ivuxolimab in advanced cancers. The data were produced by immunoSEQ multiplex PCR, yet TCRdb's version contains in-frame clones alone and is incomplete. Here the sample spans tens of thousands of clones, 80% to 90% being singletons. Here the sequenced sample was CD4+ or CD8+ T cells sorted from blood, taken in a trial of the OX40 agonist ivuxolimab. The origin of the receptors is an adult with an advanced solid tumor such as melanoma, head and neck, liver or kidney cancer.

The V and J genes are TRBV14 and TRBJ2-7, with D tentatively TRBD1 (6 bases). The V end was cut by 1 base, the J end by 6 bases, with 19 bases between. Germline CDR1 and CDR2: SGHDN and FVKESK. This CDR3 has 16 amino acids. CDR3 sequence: CASSQVGAPAIREQYF. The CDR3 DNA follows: TGTGCCAGCAGCCAAGTGGGGGCGCCGGCTATCCGCGAGCAGTACTTC.

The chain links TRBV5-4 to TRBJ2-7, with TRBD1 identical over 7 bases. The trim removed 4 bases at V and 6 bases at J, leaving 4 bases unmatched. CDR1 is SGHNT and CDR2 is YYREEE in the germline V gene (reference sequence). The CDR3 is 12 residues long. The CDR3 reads CASSTTGPEQYF. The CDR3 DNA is TGTGCCAGCAGCACGACAGGGCCCGAGCAGTACTTC.

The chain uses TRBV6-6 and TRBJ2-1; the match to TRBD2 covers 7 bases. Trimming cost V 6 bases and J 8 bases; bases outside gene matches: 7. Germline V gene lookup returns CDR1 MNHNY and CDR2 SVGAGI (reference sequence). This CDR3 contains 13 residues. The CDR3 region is CASSPGLDYEQFF. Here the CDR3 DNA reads TGTGCCAGCAGCCCCGGACTAGATTATGAGCAGTTCTTC.

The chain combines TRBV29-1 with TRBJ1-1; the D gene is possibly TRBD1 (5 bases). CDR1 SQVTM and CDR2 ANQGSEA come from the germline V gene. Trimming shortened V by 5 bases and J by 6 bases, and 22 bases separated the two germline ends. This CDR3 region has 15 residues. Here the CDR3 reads CSVLLLVAGKAEAFF. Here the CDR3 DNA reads TGCAGCGTTCTCTTATTGGTGGCAGGGAAGGCTGAAGCTTTCTTT.

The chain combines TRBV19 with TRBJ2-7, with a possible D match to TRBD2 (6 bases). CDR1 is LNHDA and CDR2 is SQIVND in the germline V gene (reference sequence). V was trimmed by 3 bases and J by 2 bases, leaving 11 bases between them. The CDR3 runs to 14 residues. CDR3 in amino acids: CASSITSGAYEQYF. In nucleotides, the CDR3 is TGTGCCAGTAGTATTACGTCGGGAGCCTACGAGCAGTACTTC.

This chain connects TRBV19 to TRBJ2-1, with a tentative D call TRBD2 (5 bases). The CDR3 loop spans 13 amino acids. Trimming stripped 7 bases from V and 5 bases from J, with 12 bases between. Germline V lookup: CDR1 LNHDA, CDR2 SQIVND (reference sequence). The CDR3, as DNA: TGTGCCAGTACCACAGCGGTAAACAATGAGCAGTTCTTC. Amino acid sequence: CASTTAVNNEQFF.

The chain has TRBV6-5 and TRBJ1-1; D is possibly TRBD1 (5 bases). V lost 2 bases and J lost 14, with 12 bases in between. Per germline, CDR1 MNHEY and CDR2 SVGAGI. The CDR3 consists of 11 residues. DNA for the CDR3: TGTGCCAGCAGTTACGGGGGAGTAGGATTCTTT. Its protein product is CASSYGGVGFF.

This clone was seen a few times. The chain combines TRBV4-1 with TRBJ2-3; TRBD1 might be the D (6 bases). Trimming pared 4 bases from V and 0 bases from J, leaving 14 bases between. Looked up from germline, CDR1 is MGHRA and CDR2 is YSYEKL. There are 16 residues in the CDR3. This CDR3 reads CASSLDSPLSTDTQYF. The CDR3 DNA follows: TGCGCCAGCAGCCTGGACAGCCCTCTCAGCACAGATACGCAGTATTTT.

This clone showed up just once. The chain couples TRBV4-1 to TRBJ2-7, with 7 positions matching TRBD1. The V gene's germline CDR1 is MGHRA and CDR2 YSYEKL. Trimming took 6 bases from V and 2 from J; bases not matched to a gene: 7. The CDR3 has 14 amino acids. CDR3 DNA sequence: TGCGCCAGCAGTTACCGGGACAGCACCTACGAGCAGTACTTC. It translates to CASSYRDSTYEQYF.